A single sample is the source of the 26 T cell receptor beta chains below, sequenced in a study of identical twins (dated by TCRdb to 2016 to 2017). Library prep was done by 5' RACE. TCRdb records Illumina HiSeq 2000 as the sequencer. TCRdb reprocessed the public reads (quality trimming at Q25 with fastp, clone calling with MiXCR) and kept in-frame beta chains. When rows share a CDR3 protein, they turn into one entry using the most common DNA and genes. The sample yields 300,000 or so distinct CDR3 sequences; 8% to 9.5% were counted once. Around 7.1% of the sample comes from the top ten. Separately, the same data were catalogued under a study of yellow fever vaccine responses in identical twins.

Sequencing input: CD8+ T cells sorted from blood. These receptors all stem from a woman aged 18-30 years in good health.

This chain uses TRBV28 with TRBJ2-7; possibly TRBD2 for D (5 bases). Germline-derived CDR1 and CDR2 are MDHEN and SYDVKM. The CDR3 contains 18 residues. V dropped 5 bases and J dropped 6 bases, with 29 bases sitting between them. The CDR3 here is CASSQGMMDFAVLGEQYF. In DNA form, the CDR3 reads TGTGCCAGCAGTCAAGGGATGATGGACTTCGCGGTACTTGGCGAGCAGTACTTC.

This rearrangement joins TRBV7-9 to TRBJ2-7; 11 nucleotides align to TRBD1. The V and J ends lost 5 bases and 4 bases, in that order; junction bases with no gene match: 7. The germline V gene has CDR1 SEHNR and CDR2 FQNEAQ (reference sequence). The length of the CDR3 is 15 residues. CDR3: CASSPRDRGMYEQYF. CDR3 bases: TGTGCCAGCAGCCCCAGGGACAGGGGGATGTACGAGCAGTACTTC. The full variable domain, with the rest looked up from reference TRBV7-9 and TRBJ2-7, is DTGVSQNPRHKITKRGQNVTFRCDPISEHNRLYWYRQTLGQGPEFLTYFQNEAQLEKSRLLSDRFSAERPKGSFSTLEIQRTEQGDSAMYLCASSPRDRGMYEQYFGPGTRLTVT.

Only a few counts were recorded for this clonotype. The chain couples TRBV6-4 to TRBJ1-4, with D perhaps TRBD1 (5 bases). CDR1 MRHNA and CDR2 SNTAGT come from the germline V gene. The CDR3 spans 16 residues. V shed 0 bases and J shed 6 bases, with 14 bases lying between them. In DNA, the CDR3 is TGTGCCAGCAGTGACTCTTTTGGGGCAGGGTATGAAAAACTGTTTTTT. It translates to CASSDSFGAGYEKLFF.

The chain links TRBV7-9 to TRBJ2-7, with D uncertain. Germline V lookup: CDR1 SEHNR, CDR2 FQNEAQ (reference sequence). The CDR3 totals 15 residues. V was shortened by 2 bases and J by 2 bases, with 13 bases between the two germline ends. The CDR3 reads CASSLLRVSAYEQYF. The CDR3 region has the DNA TGTGCCAGCAGCTTACTCCGGGTCTCGGCCTACGAGCAGTACTTC.

This clonotype was counted a few times. The rearrangement uses TRBV2 and TRBJ2-6, with a possible D match to TRBD1 (5 bases). The V and J ends lost 7 bases and 0 bases respectively, with 13 bases between them. The CDR3 has 16 residues. CDR1 is SNHLY and CDR2 is FYNNEI in the germline V gene. CDR3 DNA: TGTGCCAGCACAGGGCCTCCCCTCTCTGGGGCCAACGTCCTGACTTTC. Protein: CASTGPPLSGANVLTF.

This clonotype was detected many times. The chain recombines TRBV2 with TRBJ1-5; 8 positions agree with TRBD1. Germline loops: CDR1 SNHLY, CDR2 FYNNEI. This CDR3 comprises 13 residues. The junction had 6 bases not matched to a gene; V was cut back by 7 bases and J by 7 bases. DNA for the CDR3: TGTGCCAGCACGACAGGGGAATTGCAGCCCCAGCATTTT. Translated, it gives CASTTGELQPQHF.

This clonotype is a singleton in its sample. With a much larger clone just one base away, this may be a read error. J is TRBJ2-2 and V is TRBV4-3; 8 bases are shared with TRBD2. The CDR3 is made up of 13 amino acids. From germline, CDR1 is LGHNA and CDR2 YSLEER. The CDR3 coding sequence is TGCGCCAGCAGCCAGCGATTCGGGGGGGATCTGTTTTTT. It is translated as CASSQRFGGDLFF.

This clonotype was seen repeatedly, ten times or more. The chain recombines TRBV7-3 with TRBJ1-1, with a weak D call TRBD1 (6 bases). Germline V gene lookup returns CDR1 SGHTA and CDR2 FQGTGA. Trimming took 2 bases from V and 0 from J, leaving 13 bases between them. The CDR3 sequence is 16 residues long. CDR3 DNA sequence: TGTGCCAGCAGCTTAGTGCAGGGGACCATGAACACTGAAGCTTTCTTT. Its protein product is CASSLVQGTMNTEAFF.

The V gene is TRBV24-1, the J gene TRBJ2-2; possible D gene TRBD2, 6 bases. Germline V gene lookup returns CDR1 KGHDR and CDR2 SFDVKD. The CDR3 has 15 residues. The ends were cut back, 3 bases at V and 4 bases at J, with 11 bases in the middle. The CDR3 loop is CATSDMWEVTGELFF. DNA of the CDR3: TGTGCCACCAGTGATATGTGGGAGGTCACCGGGGAGCTGTTTTTT.

The chain is built from TRBV4-3 and TRBJ1-2, with D hard to call. From germline, CDR1 is LGHNA and CDR2 YSLEER. The CDR3 length is 13 residues. Trimming stripped 0 bases from V and 5 bases from J, with 7 bases between. CDR3 sequence (DNA): TGCGCCAGCAGCCAAGATCCTTCGTATGGCTACACCTTC. Translating it yields CASSQDPSYGYTF.

V is TRBV27 and J is TRBJ2-4; no reliable D call. CDR1 and CDR2 from the germline V gene are MNHEY and SMNVEV (reference sequence). Trimming removed 6 bases at V and 7 bases at J, with 16 bases between. CDR3 size: 14 residues. The CDR3 nucleotides are TGTGCCAGCAGCTCATACAAATCCCGCAACATTCAGTACTTC. As protein: CASSSYKSRNIQYF.

This rearrangement joins TRBV12-3 or TRBV12-4 to TRBJ2-1, with 15 nucleotides matching TRBD2. The J segment lost 12 bases and the V segment lost 4 bases, leaving 7 bases of the junction unmatched. The CDR3 is 15 amino acids. The chain's CDR3 is CASSWGLAGGDGQFF. The CDR3 DNA sequence: TGTGCCAGCAGTTGGGGACTAGCGGGGGGTGATGGGCAGTTCTTC.

This clonotype was observed a handful of times. The chain employs TRBV3-1 and TRBJ2-5; D tentatively reads TRBD1 or TRBD2 (5 bases each). Trimming stripped 2 bases from V and 5 bases from J, with 18 bases between. CDR3 size: 16 residues. Germline V lookup: CDR1 LGHDT, CDR2 YNNKEL (reference sequence). Here the CDR3 DNA reads TGTGCCAGCAGCCAACCTTCCCAGAGGGGCTGGGAGACCCAGTACTTC. Protein sequence: CASSQPSQRGWETQYF.

V usage is TRBV29-1 and J usage is TRBJ2-1, with D possibly TRBD1 on 6 matching bases. Trimming shortened V by 2 bases and J by 0 bases, and 20 bases separated the two germline ends. From germline, CDR1 is SQVTM and CDR2 ANQGSEA. The CDR3 loop spans 18 amino acids. The CDR3 DNA is TGCAGCGTTGAACACCTCAGGGGAGACGGGACCTCCTACAATGAGCAGTTCTTC. Protein sequence: CSVEHLRGDGTSYNEQFF.

The J gene is TRBJ2-7, the V gene TRBV10-3, with TRBD1 matching over 8 bases. The germline gives CDR1 ENHRY, CDR2 SYGVKD. Trimming removed 3 bases from V and 0 bases from J; junction bases left unmatched: 7. The CDR3 runs to 16 residues. The CDR3 reads CAISDPPGQDSYEQYF. DNA for the CDR3: TGTGCCATCAGTGACCCCCCGGGACAGGACTCCTACGAGCAGTACTTC.

J is TRBJ2-1 and V is TRBV30, with a tentative D call TRBD2 (6 bases). CDR1 is GTSNPN, CDR2 SVGIG, per germline (reference sequence). The length of the CDR3 is 11 residues. Trimming cost V 4 bases and J 10 bases, with 11 bases left between them. CDR3 coding DNA: TGTGCCTGGATATTGGGGGGAGAGCAGTTCTTC. Translation gives CAWILGGEQFF.

The V call is TRBV6-5, the J call TRBJ2-1; D is perhaps TRBD2 (5 bases). Trimming took off 4 bases at V and 10 bases at J, with 14 bases between the two ends. CDR1 is MNHEY and CDR2 is SVGAGI in the germline V gene. The CDR3 loop spans 13 amino acids. CDR3 coding DNA: TGTGCCAGCAGTTTCCTGAGGGTGGGGGAGCAGTTCTTC. It specifies CASSFLRVGEQFF.

This clonotype was seen ten or more times. The chain combines TRBV6-2 or TRBV6-3 with TRBJ2-1, with a possible D match to TRBD2 (6 bases). The CDR3 contains 16 residues. Germline lookup yields CDR1 MNHEY and CDR2 SVGEGT. The ends were cut back, 5 bases at V and 3 bases at J, with 17 bases in the middle. The CDR3 here is CASSPGVEGDYNEQFF. The CDR3 DNA sequence: TGTGCCAGCAGTCCTGGGGTGGAGGGAGACTACAATGAGCAGTTCTTC.

As concerns this clonotype: A junction boundary mismatches the germline segment, possibly from a read error. The chain is built from TRBV15 and TRBJ1-1, with D perhaps TRBD1 (5 bases). CDR3 length equals 14 residues. Germline-derived CDR1 and CDR2 are LNHNV and YYDKDF (reference sequence). In nucleotides, the CDR3 is TGTACCACCAGCAGAGATCAGGGAGGGACTGAAGCTTTCTTT. Its protein product is CTTSRDQGGTEAFF.

This clonotype is categorized as medium-sized. The chain has TRBV20-1 and TRBJ2-7; weak D call: TRBD2 (5 bases). This CDR3 is built from 13 residues. Germline lookup yields CDR1 DFQATT and CDR2 SNEGSKA (reference sequence). Trimming left V 4 bases short and J 4 bases short, with 14 bases between. The CDR3 protein is CSANGMSEYEQYF. In nucleotides, the CDR3 is TGCAGTGCTAACGGGATGAGCGAGTACGAGCAGTACTTC.

This clonotype was seen only a few times. V gene TRBV28 combines with J gene TRBJ2-7; D is undetermined. Trimming stripped 6 bases from V and 2 bases from J, with 11 bases between. CDR1 MDHEN and CDR2 SYDVKM come from the germline V gene. This CDR3 is built from 13 residues. The CDR3 region has the DNA TGTGCCAGCAGGGGCCCCACCGCCTACGAGCAGTACTTC. Residues: CASRGPTAYEQYF.

This clonotype was recorded many times. This rearrangement joins TRBV29-1 to TRBJ2-7; no reliable D call. CDR1 and CDR2 (germline): SQVTM, ANQGSEA. V was pared by 6 bases and J by 0 bases, with 12 bases between. The CDR3 extends over 13 amino acids. The CDR3 is CSVTPLSSYEQYF. In DNA form, the CDR3 reads TGCAGCGTGACCCCTTTAAGCTCCTACGAGCAGTACTTC.

This clonotype occurred a few times. The chain combines TRBV7-9 with TRBJ2-7; 9 bases match TRBD2. V shed 6 bases and J 6 bases; nucleotides not matched to a gene: 6. This CDR3 region has 13 residues. Germline-derived CDR1 and CDR2 are SEHNR and FQNEAQ (reference sequence). CDR3 in DNA: TGTGCCAGCAGATCAGGCGGGGGGGGCGAGCAGTACTTC. It encodes CASRSGGGGEQYF.

This clonotype was observed at least ten times. The chain carries TRBV7-9 and TRBJ2-1; 7 bases are a match to TRBD1. Trimming at V came to 6 bases and at J to 0 bases, leaving 5 bases not matched to a gene. Germline V lookup: CDR1 SEHNR, CDR2 FQNEAQ (reference sequence). The CDR3 totals 15 residues. This CDR3 reads CASRTGESSYNEQFF. The CDR3 region has the DNA TGTGCCAGCAGAACAGGGGAGAGCTCCTACAATGAGCAGTTCTTC.

The rearrangement joins TRBV28 to TRBJ2-4; D is perhaps TRBD1 (5 bases). Germline values: CDR1 MDHEN, CDR2 SYDVKM. The V end lost 1 base, the J end lost 5 bases, and 15 bases lay between the germline ends. This CDR3 comprises 16 residues. The CDR3 nucleotides read TGTGCCAGCAGTTTATTAGGGGTGCTTAGGGAAAACATTCAGTACTTC. This sequence encodes CASSLLGVLRENIQYF.

The chain uses TRBV20-1 and TRBJ2-1; no clear D. Germline assignment: CDR1 DFQATT and CDR2 SNEGSKA (reference sequence). CDR3 length: 14 amino acids. Trimming removed 0 bases at V and 4 bases at J, with 10 bases between. The CDR3 region is CSARDWAAYNEQFF. CDR3 bases: TGCAGTGCTAGAGATTGGGCGGCATACAATGAGCAGTTCTTC.